This T cell receptor beta chain was identified in a study of shared clonotypes between healthy human individuals. At the level of the study: Each donor's CD8 memory used one plate, CD8 naive two, each CD4 subset three. Study-level points and caveats: Large sequencing depth failed to make sorted-subset sequencing complete, rarefaction showed.

Looked up from germline, CDR1 is LNHNV and CDR2 is YYDKDF (reference sequence). The J segment lost 4 bases and the V segment lost 6 bases, leaving 4 bases of the junction unmatched. The CDR3 totals 14 residues. In the case of this clone: Its matching antigen is unknown.

TCRdb keeps only in-frame clones here, not all; method: immunoSEQ multiplex PCR. The sample holds some 630,000 clones, roughly 70% seen once. This sequence was found in a woman aged 30 to 39 in good health. Source material: memory CD4+ T cells sorted from blood. As to subset: CD45RA-negative fraction. The V call is TRBV15, the J call TRBJ2-5, with 11 bases that match TRBD1. The CDR3, as DNA: TGTGCCACCAGAAGGGACAGGGGGGGAGAGACCCAGTACTTC. Protein: CATRRDRGGETQYF. Combining the CDR3 with reference TRBV15 and TRBJ2-5 gives the whole variable domain DAMVIQNPRYQVTQFGKPVTLSCSQTLNHNVMYWYQQKSSQAPKLLFHYYDKDFNNEADTPDNFQSRRPNTSFCFLDIRSPGLGDTAMYLCATRRDRGGETQYFGPGTRLLVL.